This entry describes one T cell receptor (beta chain). This sample is part of a study of blood T cell repertoires in COVID-19. Background on the study: Spain, Italy and the United States supplied samples that represented acute and convalescent COVID-19. The cDNA or gDNA used as material had been derived from T cells, B-cell-depleted T cells, or PBMCs.

How the authors handled the data: Using reference gene primer amplification, nucleated cell counts were estimated. Data came from immunoSEQ multiplex PCR; TCRdb stores just in-frame clones and leaves some out. V, J and clone size are those of that table, while D and trimming were read from the DNA. The data hold around 100,000 clones, with about nine tenths observed a single time. In germline, CDR1 is GTSNPN, CDR2 SVGIG (reference sequence). Trimming took off 2 bases at V and 1 base at J, with 17 bases between the two ends. CDR3 size: 16 residues. The chain combines TRBV30 with TRBJ1-1; D not certain. The receptor's source is a man aged 45-60 years with acute or convalescent COVID-19. Sequencing was performed on peripheral blood. CDR3 sequence reads: CAWSFFYQGGNTEAFF. DNA for the CDR3: TGTGCCTGGAGTTTTTTTTACCAAGGAGGGAACACTGAAGCTTTCTTT.